What follows are 29 T cell receptor beta chains derived from one specimen sequenced in a study of T cells in Graves' hyperthyroidism and ophthalmopathy. Using RNA transcripts as the source, TCR beta CDR3 regions were amplified. An initial round of RT-PCR targeting the TCR CDR3 relied on the HTBI primer set. TCRdb re-derived calls from the multiplex PCR reads in MiXCR, one entry per CDR3 protein. The repertoire consists of under 600,000 distinct CDR3 sequences, with approximately 15% occurring once and the leading ten covering approximately 3.5%. The sample consisted of blood. The source of these receptors is a woman in her thirties or forties with Graves' ophthalmopathy.

This chain links TRBV6-1 with TRBJ2-7; D is undetermined. With 9 bases removed from V and 0 bases from J, the gap between germline ends came to 15 bases. The length of the CDR3 is 14 residues. Germline CDR1 reads MNHNS; CDR2 reads SASEGT. CDR3 in amino acids: CASQFLGSSYEQYF. The CDR3 DNA follows: TGTGCCAGTCAGTTTTTGGGCTCCTCCTACGAGCAGTACTTC.

This clonotype has only a few counts. CDR3 region: CASSQDGAGAYGYTF. CDR3 nucleotide sequence: TGCGCCAGCAGCCAAGATGGGGCAGGGGCCTATGGCTACACCTTC. This rearrangement joins TRBV4-1 to TRBJ1-2; TRBD1 is a possible D gene (6 bases). V was cut by 0 bases and J by 4 bases, with 12 bases left in between. Germline-derived CDR1 and CDR2 are MGHRA and YSYEKL. This CDR3 is 15 amino acids long.

This clonotype was seen only a few times. V and J are TRBV5-1 and TRBJ2-3; D perhaps matches TRBD2 (5 bases). The V end was cut by 0 bases, the J end by 1 base, with 12 bases between. The CDR3 totals 16 residues. Germline V CDR1 and CDR2: SGHRS, YFSETQ. The CDR3 DNA sequence: TGCGCCAGCAGCTTGGATGGCGGGTGGGGCACAGATACGCAGTATTTT. It specifies CASSLDGGWGTDTQYF.

CDR3 coding DNA: TGTGCCAGCAGCCATGCCCGGGACATCGTTAATGAAAAACTGTTTTTT. It specifies CASSHARDIVNEKLFF. The V and J genes are TRBV14 and TRBJ1-4, with D possibly matching TRBD1 (6 bases). This CDR3 has 16 residues. The ends were cut back, 3 bases at V and 4 bases at J, with 15 bases in the middle. The germline CDR1 and CDR2 sequences are SGHDN and FVKESK.

This chain connects TRBV6-5 to TRBJ1-1; D unclear. The V and J ends lost 0 bases and 0 bases respectively, with 5 bases between them. The V gene's germline CDR1 is MNHEY and CDR2 SVGAGI. The CDR3 contains 14 residues. The CDR3 here is CASSYSIMNTEAFF. In DNA, the CDR3 is TGTGCCAGCAGTTACTCGATTATGAACACTGAAGCTTTCTTT.

V gene TRBV14 combines with J gene TRBJ1-3; D remains ambiguous. CDR3 length: 15 residues. Germline CDR1 reads SGHDN; CDR2 reads FVKESK. V lost 0 bases, J lost 0 bases, and 6 bases lay in between. The CDR3 coding sequence is TGTGCCAGCAGCCAAGAGCGGCTCTCTGGAAACACCATATATTTT. It is translated as CASSQERLSGNTIYF. The variable domain in full, with the rest retrieved from reference TRBV14 and TRBJ1-3, is EAGVTQFPSHSVIEKGQTVTLRCDPISGHDNLYWYRRVMGKEIKFLLHFVKESKQDESGMPNNRFLAERTGGTYSTLKVQPAELEDSGVYFCASSQERLSGNTIYFGEGSWLTVV.

The sample holds a few counts of this clonotype. This chain links TRBV20-1 with TRBJ2-5; TRBD2 matches at 8 bases. Germline loops: CDR1 DFQATT, CDR2 SNEGSKA (reference sequence). This CDR3 has 15 amino acids. V gave up 5 bases and J gave up 5 bases; unmatched junction bases: 13. The CDR3 DNA reads as TGCAGTGCTCATCCCGGGGGGGAGGGCCTTGAGACCCAGTACTTC. Its translation: CSAHPGGEGLETQYF.

The chain couples TRBV7-9 to TRBJ1-3; the D is unclear. The V end lost 4 bases, the J end lost 0 bases, and 4 bases lay between the germline ends. Germline CDR1 and CDR2: SEHNR and FQNEAQ (reference sequence). This CDR3 region has 13 residues. This CDR3 is CASSSLSGNTIYF. The CDR3 DNA reads as TGTGCCAGCAGCTCCCTCTCTGGAAACACCATATATTTT.

This clonotype has a count of ten or more. The chain is built from TRBV5-1 and TRBJ2-7; D possibly uses TRBD1 or TRBD2 (5 bases each). CDR1 and CDR2 from the germline V gene are SGHRS and YFSETQ. Trimming left V 3 bases short and J 5 bases short, with 12 bases between. The CDR3 consists of 13 residues. This CDR3 reads CASSYHRGDEQYF. In nucleotides, the CDR3 is TGCGCCAGCAGCTACCATCGAGGGGACGAGCAGTACTTC. The whole variable domain, filled in from reference TRBV5-1 and TRBJ2-7, reads KAGVTQTPRYLIKTRGQQVTLSCSPISGHRSVSWYQQTPGQGLQFLFEYFSETQRNKGNFPGRFSGRQFSNSRSEMNVSTLELGDSALYLCASSYHRGDEQYFGPGTRLTVT.

This clonotype was found many times. This chain uses TRBV29-1 with TRBJ1-1; 7 positions agree with TRBD1. In germline, CDR1 is SQVTM, CDR2 ANQGSEA. The CDR3 runs 13 residues. The J segment lost 1 base and the V segment lost 7 bases, leaving 6 bases of the junction unmatched. The CDR3 coding sequence is TGCAGCGACCGACAGGGCCCGAACACTGAAGCTTTCTTT. This gives the protein CSDRQGPNTEAFF.

The chain combines TRBV28 with TRBJ2-2; no reliable D call. Germline-derived CDR1 and CDR2 are MDHEN and SYDVKM. CDR3 length: 11 residues. V lost 8 bases and J 6 bases, leaving 7 bases between the germline ends. The CDR3 protein is CASVKAGELFF. The CDR3 DNA follows: TGTGCCAGCGTAAAGGCCGGGGAGCTGTTTTTT.

At least ten counts were recorded for this clonotype. The chain recombines TRBV5-1 with TRBJ2-3, with 11 bases that match TRBD2. This CDR3 comprises 18 residues. V shed 0 bases and J 2 bases; nucleotides not matched to a gene: 8. Germline V gives CDR1 SGHRS, CDR2 YFSETQ. CDR3 sequence reads: CASSLGLAGTITTDTQYF. Written as DNA, the CDR3 is TGCGCCAGCAGCTTGGGACTAGCGGGAACGATAACCACAGATACGCAGTATTTT.

The table lists this clonotype with many counts. V is TRBV2 and J is TRBJ2-3; D is perhaps TRBD1 or TRBD2 (5 bases each). V was pared by 6 bases and J by 2 bases, with 9 bases between. CDR1 is SNHLY and CDR2 is FYNNEI in the germline V gene. CDR3 length equals 13 residues. The CDR3 region is CASSRDLTDTQYF. The DNA for the CDR3 is TGTGCCAGCAGCCGGGACCTCACAGATACGCAGTATTTT. Using reference TRBV2 and TRBJ2-3 for the parts outside the CDR3, the full variable domain is EPEVTQTPSHQVTQMGQEVILRCVPISNHLYFYWYRQILGQKVEFLVSFYNNEISEKSEIFDDQFSVERPDGSNFTLKIRSTKLEDSAMYFCASSRDLTDTQYFGPGTRLTVL.

This rearrangement joins TRBV28 to TRBJ2-7; D is tentatively TRBD1 or TRBD2 (6 bases each). Deletions cut 6 bases from V and 1 base from J, with 13 bases between. The CDR3 runs 14 residues. The germline CDR1 and CDR2 sequences are MDHEN and SYDVKM. CDR3 sequence reads: CASRRGVGSYEQYF. CDR3 nucleotide sequence: TGTGCCAGCAGGAGGGGGGTGGGTTCCTACGAGCAGTACTTC.

This clonotype was seen a handful of times. The rearrangement links TRBV28 to TRBJ2-5; tentative D call: TRBD2 (6 bases). Germline V gene lookup returns CDR1 MDHEN and CDR2 SYDVKM. Trimming took off 6 bases at V and 1 base at J, with 12 bases between the two ends. The CDR3 extends over 14 amino acids. CDR3 loop: CASSPSSVQETQYF. In DNA, the CDR3 is TGTGCCAGCAGCCCTTCTAGCGTCCAAGAGACCCAGTACTTC.

Points on this clonotype: This may be a read error, as it is one base from a much larger clone. The genes are TRBV30 and TRBJ2-5; TRBD2 might be the D (6 bases). Trimming left V 4 bases short and J 7 bases short, with 22 bases between. The CDR3 runs 15 residues. Germline assignment: CDR1 GTSNPN and CDR2 SVGIG (reference sequence). CDR3 coding DNA: TGTGCCTGGAATAGTTGGGGCGGGGCTAGAGGGACCCAGTACTTC. Protein sequence: CAWNSWGGARGTQYF.

The chain has TRBV4-1 and TRBJ1-6; tentative D call: TRBD1 (5 bases). There are 15 residues in the CDR3. Trimming removed 4 bases from V and 6 bases from J, with 13 bases in between. The V gene's germline CDR1 is MGHRA and CDR2 YSYEKL. The CDR3 region is CASSLGELSNSPLHF. DNA of the CDR3: TGCGCCAGCAGCCTAGGGGAGTTGAGTAATTCACCCCTCCACTTT.

In regard to this clonotype: Possible read error: a much larger clone is one base away. The gene calls are TRBV11-2 and TRBJ1-2; D is possibly TRBD1 (6 bases). The V end lost 2 bases, the J end lost 6 bases, and 16 bases lay between the germline ends. The CDR3 totals 15 residues. Germline CDR1 reads SGHAT; CDR2 reads FQNNGV. In DNA, the CDR3 is TGTGCCAGCAGCTTATCCCCGAACAGGGCGAATGGCTACACCTTC. It yields the protein CASSLSPNRANGYTF.

In its sample, this clonotype was seen a few times. The chain couples TRBV15 to TRBJ2-3; TRBD2 matches at 8 bases. This CDR3 is built from 15 residues. The germline CDR1 and CDR2 sequences are LNHNV and YYDKDF (reference sequence). J lost 3 bases, V lost 5 bases, and 7 bases had no gene match. The CDR3 DNA sequence: TGTGCCACCAGCCGATTACGGGGGGGGACAGATACGCAGTATTTT. Translated, it gives CATSRLRGGTDTQYF.

In this sample, this clonotype turned up many times. CDR3 protein: CSARDSSGTYEQYF. DNA for the CDR3: TGCAGTGCTAGAGATAGTAGCGGGACCTACGAGCAGTACTTC. The J gene is TRBJ2-7, the V gene TRBV20-1; the match to TRBD2 covers 8 bases. CDR1 is DFQATT, CDR2 SNEGSKA, per germline (reference sequence). Trimming took 0 bases from V and 2 from J; bases not matched to a gene: 3. The CDR3 consists of 14 residues.

This clonotype was counted only a few times. The chain couples TRBV7-9 to TRBJ2-1; TRBD1 agrees at 9 bases. This CDR3 is 17 amino acids long. J gave up 5 bases and V 6 bases, and 14 bases lay outside the gene matches. The germline gives CDR1 SEHNR, CDR2 FQNEAQ (reference sequence). CDR3 protein: CASSSDRGLLSHNEQFF. The CDR3 DNA is TGTGCCAGCAGTTCGGACAGGGGCTTACTTTCCCACAATGAGCAGTTCTTC.

The sample holds many counts of this clonotype. The V gene is TRBV30, the J gene TRBJ2-5; D could derive from TRBD1 or TRBD2 (6 bases each). V was shortened by 2 bases and J by 5 bases, with 12 bases between the two germline ends. Germline loops: CDR1 GTSNPN, CDR2 SVGIG (reference sequence). The CDR3 extends over 13 amino acids. This CDR3 is CAWSRGGWETQYF. CDR3 nucleotides: TGTGCCTGGAGTAGAGGGGGGTGGGAGACCCAGTACTTC.

The J gene is TRBJ2-1, the V gene TRBV4-1, with 12 bases lining up with TRBD2. V was pared by 6 bases and J by 5 bases, with 11 bases of the junction left unmatched. The germline CDR1 and CDR2 sequences are MGHRA and YSYEKL. The CDR3 loop spans 17 amino acids. Here the CDR3 DNA reads TGCGCCAGCAGACGCGGGCGGCTAGCGGGAGGGGACAATGAGCAGTTCTTC. Translated: CASRRGRLAGGDNEQFF.

The genes are TRBV6-2 or TRBV6-3 and TRBJ2-7; D is undetermined. V was shortened by 6 bases and J by 6 bases, with 12 bases between the two germline ends. The CDR3 covers 12 residues. CDR1 MNHEY and CDR2 SVGEGT come from the germline V gene. CDR3 bases: TGTGCCAGCAGGAAACCTGACGGCGAGCAGTACTTC. Translated: CASRKPDGEQYF.

This clonotype was observed a handful of times. J is TRBJ2-3 and V is TRBV5-4; D is ambiguous. The V gene lost 2 bases and the J gene lost 4 bases, with 8 bases spanning the gap. The CDR3 is made up of 13 amino acids. Looked up from germline, CDR1 is SGHNT and CDR2 is YYREEE (reference sequence). The CDR3 reads CASSFLSSDTQYF. CDR3 in DNA: TGTGCCAGCAGCTTTCTAAGCTCAGATACGCAGTATTTT.

Only a few counts were recorded for this clonotype. The V call is TRBV12-3 or TRBV12-4, the J call TRBJ1-3, with D possibly matching TRBD1 (5 bases). The CDR3 has 14 amino acids. V was trimmed by 4 bases and J by 3 bases, leaving 10 bases between them. The CDR3 DNA sequence: TGTGCCAGCAGTTCCCTAGGGGATGGAAACACCATATATTTT. Translating gives CASSSLGDGNTIYF.

This sequence joins TRBV12-3 or TRBV12-4 and TRBJ2-6, with TRBD1 as a possible D gene (7 bases). V gave up 6 bases and J gave up 0 bases, with 18 bases separating them. The CDR3 consists of 18 residues. CDR3 in DNA: TGTGCCAGCAGCCCGCGGGACAGCAAAACCTCTGGGGCCAACGTCCTGACTTTC. Translation: CASSPRDSKTSGANVLTF.

The rearrangement uses TRBV6-1 and TRBJ2-5; 7 nucleotides match TRBD1. The length of the CDR3 is 12 residues. The junction had 5 bases not matched to a gene; V was cut back by 6 bases and J by 7 bases. In germline, CDR1 is MNHNS, CDR2 SASEGT. In DNA, the CDR3 is TGTGCCAGCAGGCAGGGGGTGGTGACCCAGTACTTC. Protein sequence: CASRQGVVTQYF.

The sample holds a few counts of this clonotype. The gene calls are TRBV7-9 and TRBJ2-5, with D unclear. Germline CDR1 is SEHNR and CDR2 is FQNEAQ (reference sequence). The V end was cut by 5 bases, the J end by 3 bases, with 7 bases between. The CDR3 is 12 amino acids. The CDR3 DNA is TGTGCCAGCAGCCACTACGAAGAGACCCAGTACTTC. Its translation: CASSHYEETQYF.